Listed below are T cell receptor beta chains from one sample, sequenced in a study of spatial heterogeneity in lung cancer. Each CDR3 protein gets one entry after TCRdb re-called the 5' RACE reads with MiXCR. The sample yields 20,000 to 30,000 distinct CDR3 sequences, approximately 9% seen once. Sequenced material: lung tumor tissue, taken at surgery. The receptor source for this set is a male donor with early-stage non-small cell lung cancer. CDR3s include the opening cysteine and the closing phenylalanine or tryptophan. The D gene is left open where the match is weak. Clone sizes are given selectively: once, few, many, or a class where the clone is expanded.

size: .
J: TRBJ2-7
D: .
V: TRBV25-1
DNA: TGTGCCAGCACCTTCCGCAGCGAGCAGTACTTC
CDR3: CASTFRSEQYF

size: few
J: TRBJ2-1
D: TRBD1
V: TRBV7-2
DNA: TGTGCCAGCAGCAAGGGACAGATCAATGAGCAGTTCTTC
CDR3: CASSKGQINEQFF

size: many
J: TRBJ2-7
D: .
V: TRBV20-1
DNA: TGCAGTGCTACGCTTTCCTACGAGCAGTACTTC
CDR3: CSATLSYEQYF

size: few
J: TRBJ1-5
D: .
V: TRBV9
DNA: TGTGCCAGCAGCGAGAGGCCCAGTCCCAATCAGCCCCAGCATTTT
CDR3: CASSERPSPNQPQHF

size: many
J: TRBJ2-5
D: TRBD1
V: TRBV14
DNA: TGTGCCAGCAGCCAAGTCTGGGGACAGGGGCCGGATAAAGAGACCCAGTACTTC
CDR3: CASSQVWGQGPDKETQYF

size: .
J: TRBJ2-7
D: .
V: TRBV9
DNA: TGTGCCAGCAGCGTAGGAAGCCACCACGAGCAGTACTTC
CDR3: CASSVGSHHEQYF

size: many
J: TRBJ2-7
D: .
V: TRBV6-2/TRBV6-3
DNA: TGTGCCAGCAAAAACTACGAGCAGTACTTC
CDR3: CASKNYEQYF

size: .
J: TRBJ1-6
D: .
V: TRBV7-8
DNA: TGTGCCAGCAGCTCTCCAGGGCGATTTGATTCACCCCTCCACTTT
CDR3: CASSSPGRFDSPLHF

size: many
J: TRBJ1-1
D: .
V: TRBV6-5
DNA: TGTGCCAGCAGCCCCGAGATTCTCTCGATCGGTATGAACACTGAAGCTTTCTTT
CDR3: CASSPEILSIGMNTEAFF

size: few
J: TRBJ2-3
D: TRBD1
V: TRBV20-1
DNA: TGCAGTGCTAGAGTTCCGGGACAGGGGGCCGCAGATACGCAGTATTTT
CDR3: CSARVPGQGAADTQYF

size: .
J: TRBJ2-5
D: .
V: TRBV20-1
DNA: TGCAGTGCCCTCGTAGGACCGCAAGAGACCCAGTACTTC
CDR3: CSALVGPQETQYF

size: many
J: TRBJ2-1
D: TRBD2
V: TRBV19
DNA: TGTGCCAGTAGCCTGTCCGGGACTAGCGGGGGTAACTCCTACAATGAGCAGTTCTTC
CDR3: CASSLSGTSGGNSYNEQFF

size: .
J: TRBJ2-2
D: .
V: TRBV7-2
DNA: TGTGCCAGCAGCCCTTTACTCACCGGGGAGCTGTTTTTT
CDR3: CASSPLLTGELFF

size: .
J: TRBJ2-3
D: TRBD1
V: TRBV29-1
DNA: TGCAGCGTGCGACAGGGTTTTGGCACAGATACGCAGTATTTT
CDR3: CSVRQGFGTDTQYF

size: .
J: TRBJ1-5
D: .
V: TRBV19
DNA: TGTGCCAGTAGCCCCTGGGTCGGAGAGAGCAATCAGCCCCAGCATTTT
CDR3: CASSPWVGESNQPQHF

size: many
J: TRBJ1-6
D: .
V: TRBV20-1
DNA: TGCAGTGCTAGGATCCAGGACAGCCTTTCACCCCTCCACTTT
CDR3: CSARIQDSLSPLHF

size: few
J: TRBJ2-1
D: .
V: TRBV11-3
DNA: TGTGCCAGCAGCGGTACTAGGGAGCAGTTCTTC
CDR3: CASSGTREQFF

size: .
J: TRBJ2-1
D: TRBD1
V: TRBV7-9
DNA: TGTGCCAGCAGCGGGGACAGCTCCTACAATGAGCAGTTCTTC
CDR3: CASSGDSSYNEQFF

size: many
J: TRBJ1-2
D: .
V: TRBV9
DNA: TGTGCCAGCAGCGTATCCAGTGGGGGCGTCTATGGCTACACCTTC
CDR3: CASSVSSGGVYGYTF

size: few
J: TRBJ2-5
D: .
V: TRBV5-6
DNA: TGTGCCAGCAGCTTGGAACCGTACCAAGAGACCCAGTACTTC
CDR3: CASSLEPYQETQYF

size: many
J: TRBJ2-7
D: .
V: TRBV7-2
DNA: TGTGCCAGCAGCCCTACGACCCACGAGCAGTACTTC
CDR3: CASSPTTHEQYF

size: many
J: TRBJ2-1
D: .
V: TRBV19
DNA: TGTGCCAGTAGTCCGGGTCTGGAGTACAATGAGCAGTTCTTC
CDR3: CASSPGLEYNEQFF

size: many
J: TRBJ2-7
D: .
V: TRBV21-1
DNA: TGTGCCAGCAGCAAAGGACAGGGAGGATTCTACGAGCAGTACTTC
CDR3: CASSKGQGGFYEQYF

size: many
J: TRBJ2-4
D: TRBD1
V: TRBV7-9
DNA: TGTGCCAGCAGCTTAGCGACAGGGAAGGAGTACTTC
CDR3: CASSLATGKEYF

size: many
J: TRBJ1-4
D: TRBD1
V: TRBV5-5
DNA: TGTGCCAGCAGCCATACCGGGACAGAGAATGAAAAACTGTTTTTT
CDR3: CASSHTGTENEKLFF

size: medium-sized
J: TRBJ2-1
D: .
V: TRBV20-1
DNA: TGCAGTGCTAGAGATCCCCTCGGTTTGGGGGAGCAGTTCTTC
CDR3: CSARDPLGLGEQFF

size: many
J: TRBJ1-1
D: .
V: TRBV20-1
DNA: TGCAGTGCTAAGGAGGTCACTGAAGCTTTCTTT
CDR3: CSAKEVTEAFF

size: many
J: TRBJ2-4
D: .
V: TRBV6-1
DNA: TGTGCCAGCACCAAGGACAAGGCGGCCAAAAACATTCAGTACTTC
CDR3: CASTKDKAAKNIQYF

size: many
J: TRBJ2-5
D: TRBD1
V: TRBV24-1
DNA: TGTGCCACCAGTGACAATGGACAGGGGACGATTGAGACCCAGTACTTC
CDR3: CATSDNGQGTIETQYF

size: few
J: TRBJ2-7
D: .
V: TRBV6-2/TRBV6-3
DNA: TGTGCCATTCGGGAAGTCTCGAAGGAGCAGTACTTC
CDR3: CAIREVSKEQYF

size: medium-sized
J: TRBJ2-5
D: .
V: TRBV6-2/TRBV6-3
DNA: TGTGCCAGCAGTCCACGGACGGGGGTAGAGACCCAGTACTTC
CDR3: CASSPRTGVETQYF

size: many
J: TRBJ1-1
D: .
V: TRBV18
DNA: TGTGCCAGCTCACCAACGGCAGGTCGGGGAACTGAAGCTTTCTTT
CDR3: CASSPTAGRGTEAFF

size: many
J: TRBJ2-2
D: TRBD2
V: TRBV4-1
DNA: TGCGCCAGCAGCCCAGGGACTAGCGGGAGGGTCGGGGAGCTGTTTTTT
CDR3: CASSPGTSGRVGELFF

size: many
J: TRBJ2-1
D: TRBD1
V: TRBV20-1
DNA: TGCAGTGCTAGAAGGAGGACAGGGGGATCCTACAATGAGCAGTTCTTC
CDR3: CSARRRTGGSYNEQFF

size: many
J: TRBJ2-6
D: .
V: TRBV29-1
DNA: TGCAGCGTTAGAGACAGAGCCTCTGGGGCCAACGTCCTGACTTTC
CDR3: CSVRDRASGANVLTF

size: few
J: TRBJ2-7
D: TRBD2
V: TRBV7-8
DNA: TGTGCCAGCAGCTTAGAACTAGCGGGAGGGCCGGGCGAGCAGTACTTC
CDR3: CASSLELAGGPGEQYF

size: .
J: TRBJ2-7
D: .
V: TRBV29-1
DNA: TGCAGCGTCCAGGCCTACTCCGAGCAGTACTTC
CDR3: CSVQAYSEQYF

size: few
J: TRBJ1-1
D: TRBD1
V: TRBV9
DNA: TGTGCCAGCAGCGTAGGCCCCCCGCGACAGGGGTATAACACTGAAGCTTTCTTT
CDR3: CASSVGPPRQGYNTEAFF

size: many
J: TRBJ1-4
D: .
V: TRBV14
DNA: TGTGCCAGCAGCCAAGAAGTCCGAGTGACTAATGAAAAACTGTTTTTT
CDR3: CASSQEVRVTNEKLFF

size: .
J: TRBJ2-7
D: .
V: TRBV5-1
DNA: TGCGCCAGCAGATCTCCGGGCTCCTACGAGCAGTACTTC
CDR3: CASRSPGSYEQYF

size: many
J: TRBJ1-1
D: .
V: TRBV20-1
DNA: TGCAGTGCTTTAACGGGTGGTGAAGCTTTCTTT
CDR3: CSALTGGEAFF

size: many
J: TRBJ2-1
D: .
V: TRBV4-1
DNA: TGCGCCAGCAGCCCGGAGACAGGAGGGACCTACAATGAGCAGTTCTTC
CDR3: CASSPETGGTYNEQFF

size: many
J: TRBJ1-3
D: .
V: TRBV7-2
DNA: TGTGCCAGCAGTGGACAGCTCTCTGGAAACACCATATATTTT
CDR3: CASSGQLSGNTIYF

size: many
J: TRBJ2-5
D: .
V: TRBV7-2
DNA: TGTGCCAGCAGCTTTGGGGGGGGCCGATGGGAGACCCAGTACTTC
CDR3: CASSFGGGRWETQYF

size: .
J: TRBJ2-7
D: .
V: TRBV20-1
DNA: TGCAGTGCTAGAGCTCCAGTCTCCTACGAGCAGTACTTC
CDR3: CSARAPVSYEQYF

size: few
J: TRBJ2-7
D: .
V: TRBV5-1
DNA: TGCGCCAGCAGCCGCGAGGGGACGGTCCCCTACGAGCAGTACTTC
CDR3: CASSREGTVPYEQYF

size: .
J: TRBJ1-2
D: TRBD1
V: TRBV19
DNA: TGTGCCAGTAGGGAGGACAGGGGGCGCGATGGCTACACCTTC
CDR3: CASREDRGRDGYTF

size: medium-sized
J: TRBJ2-7
D: TRBD2
V: TRBV10-3
DNA: TGTGCCATCAGTGAGACGCTAGCGGGGGGGCCCTACGAGCAGTACTTC
CDR3: CAISETLAGGPYEQYF

size: many
J: TRBJ2-2
D: TRBD1
V: TRBV24-1
DNA: TGTGCCACCCAGGGGACAGGAAGTACCGGGGAGCTGTTTTTT
CDR3: CATQGTGSTGELFF

size: .
J: TRBJ1-5
D: .
V: TRBV4-2
DNA: TGTGCCAGCAGCCAGTCCCCCGGGACACAAACGGGGGCCCAGCATTTT
CDR3: CASSQSPGTQTGAQHF

size: many
J: TRBJ1-6
D: .
V: TRBV4-1
DNA: TGCGCCAGCAGCCATTTCAGCTCCTATAATTCACCCCTCCACTTT
CDR3: CASSHFSSYNSPLHF

size: .
J: TRBJ2-5
D: .
V: TRBV7-2
DNA: TGTGCCAGCAGCTTACAGGGGGCGCGGGGGGAGACCCAGTACTTC
CDR3: CASSLQGARGETQYF

size: .
J: TRBJ2-2
D: .
V: TRBV9
DNA: TGTGCCAGCAGCTGGGTGACCGGGGAGCTGTTTTTT
CDR3: CASSWVTGELFF